This T cell receptor (beta chain) was identified during a study of shared clonotypes between healthy human individuals. Study-wide results and limits: Clonotype sharing among donors was thought likely to change with sequencing depth. Represented diversity (both genetic and exposure-history) was limited by the small number of donors.

Note on this clone: Its antigen is still unknown.

Every donor, a Caucasian adult, lived in Nashville, Tennessee. The V gene's germline CDR1 is MDHEN and CDR2 SYDVKM. V gave up 6 bases and J gave up 7 bases; unmatched junction bases: 11. CDR3 length: 14 amino acids. Amplification in unsorted PBMC replicate PCRs started from around 300 ng DNA, which equals around 31,000 T cell genomes. The data were produced by immunoSEQ multiplex PCR, yet TCRdb's version contains in-frame clones alone and is incomplete. In the table there are approximately 500,000 clones, more than 65% of which are singletons. This chain links TRBV28 with TRBJ2-7; 8 nucleotides line up with TRBD1. This receptor was obtained from a middle-aged woman in good health. Some clones in this sample may be carry-over from other donors' samples. The sequenced sample was PBMCs. Written as DNA, the CDR3 is TGTGCCAGCAGCCCGGACAGGGCCCCTGGTGAGCAGTACTTC. Its protein product is CASSPDRAPGEQYF.